This T cell receptor beta chain is drawn from a study of vaccination and CD4 T cells after COVID-19. Study background: Post-vaccine specimens were obtained a median around 72 days after dose two (range 14 to 241). Spike peptides, overlapping and drawn from SARS-CoV-2, HCoV-NL63, HCoV-OC43 and HCoV-229E, were used to stimulate cells. Cultures acting as controls obtained a CEFX pool, an HIV-1 Nef pool, or no peptide. General study points: Going from roughly 22 to 38, median SARS-CoV-2-reactive clonotypes did not rise significantly.

Stated treatment: roughly 10-day PBMC culture with coronavirus spike peptide pools or control peptides (ViraFEST assay). Cultured CD4+ T cell DNA was sequenced using the Oncomine TCR Beta short-read assay. TCRdb re-derived calls from the PCR reads in MiXCR, one entry per CDR3 protein. The sample lists 10,000 to 15,000 distinct CDR3 sequences; about 72% were seen once. With respect to this clonotype: Its antigen is unidentified.

The CDR3 consists of 15 residues. The rearrangement links TRBV21-1 to TRBJ2-5; the tabulated D call, TRBD1, remains unverified against the DNA. TRBV21-1 counts as a pseudogene. Sequenced sample: CD4+ T cells from blood, cultured in vitro. The TCR was taken from a human donor who had recovered from COVID-19. CDR3 protein: CASLKAGTHQETQYF. The CDR3 bases are TGTGCCAGCCTTAAAGCCGGGACACACCAAGAGACCCAGTACTTC.